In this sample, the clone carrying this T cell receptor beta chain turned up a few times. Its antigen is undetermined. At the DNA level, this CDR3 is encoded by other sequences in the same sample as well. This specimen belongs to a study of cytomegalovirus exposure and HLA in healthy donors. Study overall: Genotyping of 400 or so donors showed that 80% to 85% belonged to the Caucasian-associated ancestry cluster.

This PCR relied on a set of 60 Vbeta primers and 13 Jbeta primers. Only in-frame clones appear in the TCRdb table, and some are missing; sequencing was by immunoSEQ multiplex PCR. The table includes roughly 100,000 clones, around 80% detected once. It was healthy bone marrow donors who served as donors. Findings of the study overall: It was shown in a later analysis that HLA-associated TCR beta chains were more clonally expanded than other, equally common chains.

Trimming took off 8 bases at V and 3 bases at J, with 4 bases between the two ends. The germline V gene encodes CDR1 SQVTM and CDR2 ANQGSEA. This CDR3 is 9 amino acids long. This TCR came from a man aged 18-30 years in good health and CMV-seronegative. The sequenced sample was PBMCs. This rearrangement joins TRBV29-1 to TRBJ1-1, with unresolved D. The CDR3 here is CSTDTEAFF. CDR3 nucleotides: TGCAGCACGGACACTGAAGCTTTCTTT.